These T cell receptor beta chains were read from a single sample in a study of shared clonotypes between healthy human individuals. The assay was immunoSEQ multiplex PCR, and TCRdb's table has in-frame clones only and misses some. The sample has some 2,000,000 clones; about 95% are singletons. Specimen: naive CD4+ T cells sorted from blood. The receptor source for this set is a man younger than 30 in good health. Both conserved end residues are part of each CDR3.

v_call | cdr3_aa
TRBV7-2 | CASSHQTGSYEQYF
TRBV7-2 | CASSFRDLTDNEQFF
TRBV5-1 | CASSLRGSYNEQFF
TRBV28 | CASSLGSYNSPLHF
TRBV28 | CASSFLDRSPNEQFF
TRBV2 | CATQRTSGITYEQYF
TRBV30 | CAWISEGTNSPLHF
TRBV6-1 | CASSPTGVQETQYF
TRBV4-3 | CASSQEGPAGPGTQYF
TRBV6-5 | CASSYISSGAYNEQFF
TRBV6-5 | CASSYLNSYEQYF
TRBV4-2 | CASSSRAGDSGANVLTF
TRBV5-1 | CASSLLAGGNPYEQYF
TRBV2 | CASSVRPSNYGYTF
TRBV10-3 | CAIRDGSYEQYF
TRBV7-2 | CASSLGGRDGYTF